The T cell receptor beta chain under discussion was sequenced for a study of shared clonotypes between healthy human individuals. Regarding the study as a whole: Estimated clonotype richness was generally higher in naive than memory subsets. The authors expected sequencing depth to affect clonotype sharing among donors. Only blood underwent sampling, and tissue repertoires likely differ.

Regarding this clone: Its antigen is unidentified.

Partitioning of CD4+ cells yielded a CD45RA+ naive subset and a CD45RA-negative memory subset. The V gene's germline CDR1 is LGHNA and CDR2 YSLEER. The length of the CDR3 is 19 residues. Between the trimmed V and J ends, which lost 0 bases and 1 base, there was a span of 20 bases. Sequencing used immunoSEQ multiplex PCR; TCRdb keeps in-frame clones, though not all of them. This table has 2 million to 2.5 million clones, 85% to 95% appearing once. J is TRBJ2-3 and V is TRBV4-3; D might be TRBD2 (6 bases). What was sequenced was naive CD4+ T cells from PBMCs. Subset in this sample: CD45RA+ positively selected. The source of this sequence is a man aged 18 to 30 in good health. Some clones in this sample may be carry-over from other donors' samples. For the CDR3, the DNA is TGCGCCAGCAGCCAAGATGGAGGGTTGATGGGACTTCGCACAGATACGCAGTATTTT. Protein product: CASSQDGGLMGLRTDTQYF.